The source of this T cell receptor (beta chain) is a study of cytomegalovirus exposure and HLA in healthy donors. The PCR had 60 Vbeta and 13 Jbeta primers. Here immunoSEQ multiplex PCR was the method, and the copy in TCRdb shows in-frame clones only, minus some. Of tens of thousands of clones listed, 60% to 85% were seen once; the top ten hold 4.6%. A remark on this clone: Its specificity is not known.

Study outcomes and limitations: The investigators catalogued 160 or so TCR beta chains as cytomegalovirus-associated.

There are 11 residues in the CDR3. Germline V gene sequence: CDR1 DFQATT, CDR2 SNEGSKA (reference sequence). Trimming took off 3 bases at V and 4 bases at J, with 7 bases between the two ends. The sample taken for sequencing was PBMCs. The source is a woman aged 40 to 50 in good health and CMV-seropositive. V is TRBV20-1 and J is TRBJ2-7; D remains unclear. This CDR3 reads CSASPKYEQYF. The CDR3, as DNA: TGCAGTGCTAGCCCCAAATACGAGCAGTACTTC.